The rows below give T cell receptor beta chains drawn from one sample of a study of T-cell reconstitution after alpha-beta-depleted transplantation in children. TCRdb re-called the PCR reads through MiXCR, storing one row per CDR3 protein. The profile covers 250,000 to 400,000 distinct CDR3 sequences, with about a quarter appearing a single time and about 10% taken by the ten largest. The input for sequencing was PBMCs, mostly from graft donor cells, taken 180 days after TCRalphabeta/CD19-depleted stem cell transplant. Source of these receptors: a male patient between 5 and 17 years old who had a stem cell transplant for acute lymphoblastic leukemia, so the T cells may come from the graft donor. Each CDR3 is given with its conserved first and last residue. Each record gives: clone size, J gene, D gene, V gene, CDR3 protein, CDR3 DNA. The D gene is left open where the match is weak. Rows give clone size only sometimes, using once, few, many, or a class for an expanded clone.

abundance: NA
j_gene: TRBJ2-7
d_gene: NA
v_gene: TRBV9
CDR3aa: CASSPRGGGYERTEQYF
CDR3nt: TGTGCCAGCAGCCCCCGGGGAGGAGGGTATGAGAGGACCGAGCAGTACTTC

abundance: NA
j_gene: TRBJ1-2
d_gene: TRBD1
v_gene: TRBV12-3/TRBV12-4
CDR3aa: CASNYRGGYTF
CDR3nt: TGTGCCAGCAACTACAGGGGTGGCTACACCTTC

abundance: NA
j_gene: TRBJ2-3
d_gene: NA
v_gene: TRBV11-2
CDR3aa: CASSLVKSVGHLTDTQYF
CDR3nt: TGTGCCAGCAGCTTAGTCAAGTCCGTCGGACACTTAACAGATACGCAGTATTTT

abundance: NA
j_gene: TRBJ2-7
d_gene: TRBD2
v_gene: TRBV7-2
CDR3aa: CASSLGGGRSHEQYF
CDR3nt: TGTGCCAGCAGCTTAGGCGGCGGGAGGTCCCACGAGCAGTACTTC

abundance: few
j_gene: TRBJ2-1
d_gene: TRBD2
v_gene: TRBV20-1
CDR3aa: CSARVGGAFYNEQFF
CDR3nt: TGCAGTGCTAGAGTGGGAGGGGCCTTTTACAATGAGCAGTTCTTC

abundance: few
j_gene: TRBJ2-1
d_gene: TRBD2
v_gene: TRBV5-1
CDR3aa: CASSLGRGGSYNEQFF
CDR3nt: TGCGCCAGCAGCTTGGGAAGGGGAGGGTCCTACAATGAGCAGTTCTTC

abundance: NA
j_gene: TRBJ2-1
d_gene: TRBD2
v_gene: TRBV12-3/TRBV12-4
CDR3aa: CASSLAGVLVGEQFF
CDR3nt: TGTGCCAGCAGTCTAGCGGGAGTCCTGGTCGGAGAGCAGTTCTTC

abundance: NA
j_gene: TRBJ2-1
d_gene: NA
v_gene: TRBV7-3
CDR3aa: CASSPIPGYNEQFF
CDR3nt: TGTGCCAGCAGCCCGATCCCAGGATACAATGAGCAGTTCTTC

abundance: NA
j_gene: TRBJ2-5
d_gene: TRBD2
v_gene: TRBV11-2
CDR3aa: CASSLVWTSGRGETQYF
CDR3nt: TGTGCCAGCAGCTTAGTCTGGACTAGCGGCCGGGGGGAGACCCAGTACTTC

abundance: NA
j_gene: TRBJ2-5
d_gene: NA
v_gene: TRBV15
CDR3aa: CATSREIAEGSRYQETQYF
CDR3nt: TGTGCCACCAGCAGAGAAATAGCGGAAGGATCGCGGTACCAAGAGACCCAGTACTTC

abundance: NA
j_gene: TRBJ2-5
d_gene: NA
v_gene: TRBV7-3
CDR3aa: CASSLVQTPKETQYF
CDR3nt: TGTGCCAGCAGCTTAGTGCAGACCCCTAAGGAGACCCAGTACTTC

abundance: NA
j_gene: TRBJ2-7
d_gene: NA
v_gene: TRBV14
CDR3aa: CASSQEQLGGSYEQYF
CDR3nt: TGTGCCAGCAGCCAAGAGCAGTTGGGGGGCTCCTACGAGCAGTACTTC

abundance: NA
j_gene: TRBJ2-5
d_gene: TRBD1
v_gene: TRBV20-1
CDR3aa: CSALDRGETQYF
CDR3nt: TGCAGTGCTCTCGACAGGGGAGAGACCCAGTACTTC

abundance: NA
j_gene: TRBJ2-1
d_gene: TRBD2
v_gene: TRBV7-8
CDR3aa: CASRGLAGSYNEQFF
CDR3nt: TGTGCCAGCAGAGGACTAGCGGGCTCCTACAATGAGCAGTTCTTC

abundance: NA
j_gene: TRBJ1-6
d_gene: NA
v_gene: TRBV12-3/TRBV12-4
CDR3aa: CASSSQLISPLHF
CDR3nt: TGTGCCAGCAGTTCACAGCTTATTTCACCCCTCCACTTT

abundance: few
j_gene: TRBJ2-3
d_gene: NA
v_gene: TRBV4-3
CDR3aa: CASSQEPHPELTDTQYF
CDR3nt: TGCGCCAGCAGCCAAGAACCCCATCCGGAGCTCACAGATACGCAGTATTTT

abundance: NA
j_gene: TRBJ2-7
d_gene: NA
v_gene: TRBV27
CDR3aa: CASSLTADASYEQYF
CDR3nt: TGTGCCAGCAGTTTAACGGCGGATGCCTCCTACGAGCAGTACTTC

abundance: NA
j_gene: TRBJ2-6
d_gene: TRBD1
v_gene: TRBV14
CDR3aa: CASSQDWLGGATGANVLTF
CDR3nt: TGTGCCAGCAGCCAAGATTGGTTAGGGGGCGCAACAGGGGCCAACGTCCTGACTTTC

abundance: many
j_gene: TRBJ2-3
d_gene: NA
v_gene: TRBV7-6
CDR3aa: CASSLILDTQYF
CDR3nt: TGTGCCAGCAGCTTAATTTTAGATACGCAGTATTTT

abundance: NA
j_gene: TRBJ1-2
d_gene: NA
v_gene: TRBV12-3/TRBV12-4
CDR3aa: CASSYSGIYGDTF
CDR3nt: TGTGCCAGCAGTTATTCGGGAATCTATGGCGACACCTTC

abundance: many
j_gene: TRBJ2-7
d_gene: NA
v_gene: TRBV20-1
CDR3aa: CSAKELVLSYEQYF
CDR3nt: TGCAGTGCTAAAGAACTAGTGCTCTCCTACGAGCAGTACTTC

abundance: few
j_gene: TRBJ2-7
d_gene: NA
v_gene: TRBV7-2
CDR3aa: CASGSRLIYEQYF
CDR3nt: TGTGCCAGCGGTTCCAGGCTGATCTACGAGCAGTACTTC

abundance: few
j_gene: TRBJ1-4
d_gene: TRBD1
v_gene: TRBV15
CDR3aa: CATSRDRQGANEKLFF
CDR3nt: TGTGCCACCAGCAGAGATCGGCAGGGGGCTAATGAAAAACTGTTTTTT

abundance: NA
j_gene: TRBJ2-3
d_gene: TRBD2
v_gene: TRBV5-6
CDR3aa: CASSLYYGGRDTQYF
CDR3nt: TGTGCCAGCAGCTTATATTATGGCGGGAGGGATACGCAGTATTTT

abundance: NA
j_gene: TRBJ2-4
d_gene: NA
v_gene: TRBV5-1
CDR3aa: CASSSYRGQGGNIQYF
CDR3nt: TGCGCCAGCAGCTCGTACCGCGGGCAGGGGGGAAACATTCAGTACTTC

abundance: NA
j_gene: TRBJ2-1
d_gene: TRBD2
v_gene: TRBV19
CDR3aa: CASRGGRSYNEQFF
CDR3nt: TGTGCCAGTAGGGGCGGGAGGTCCTACAATGAGCAGTTCTTC

abundance: NA
j_gene: TRBJ2-7
d_gene: NA
v_gene: TRBV7-6
CDR3aa: CASSLAAAEGLYEQYF
CDR3nt: TGTGCCAGCAGCTTAGCTGCAGCGGAGGGACTCTACGAGCAGTACTTC

abundance: NA
j_gene: TRBJ2-1
d_gene: NA
v_gene: TRBV16
CDR3aa: CASGGANEQFF
CDR3nt: TGTGCCAGCGGAGGGGCGAATGAGCAGTTCTTC

abundance: NA
j_gene: TRBJ2-1
d_gene: TRBD2
v_gene: TRBV20-1
CDR3aa: CSAGLAGGSNEQFF
CDR3nt: TGCAGTGCTGGACTAGCGGGAGGAAGCAATGAGCAGTTCTTC

abundance: NA
j_gene: TRBJ2-7
d_gene: TRBD2
v_gene: TRBV25-1
CDR3aa: CARGRGEGRGSKQYF
CDR3nt: TGTGCCAGGGGTCGGGGGGAGGGACGGGGGTCAAAGCAGTACTTC

abundance: NA
j_gene: TRBJ1-2
d_gene: NA
v_gene: TRBV11-2
CDR3aa: CASSLDPDSHYGYTF
CDR3nt: TGTGCCAGCAGCTTAGATCCGGACAGCCACTATGGCTACACCTTC

abundance: few
j_gene: TRBJ2-4
d_gene: TRBD2
v_gene: TRBV28
CDR3aa: CASSLSRGGLDKNIQYF
CDR3nt: TGTGCCAGCAGTTTATCCCGGGGGGGGCTTGACAAAAACATTCAGTACTTC

abundance: few
j_gene: TRBJ2-5
d_gene: TRBD2
v_gene: TRBV4-1
CDR3aa: CASSQDRGTSRQETQYF
CDR3nt: TGCGCCAGCAGCCAAGATCGGGGGACTAGCCGGCAAGAGACCCAGTACTTC

abundance: few
j_gene: TRBJ1-4
d_gene: TRBD1
v_gene: TRBV7-9
CDR3aa: CASSLGQANEKLFF
CDR3nt: TGTGCCAGCAGCTTGGGACAGGCGAATGAAAAACTGTTTTTT

abundance: few
j_gene: TRBJ2-3
d_gene: NA
v_gene: TRBV7-9
CDR3aa: CASSVGWGGNGTDTQYF
CDR3nt: TGTGCCAGCAGCGTGGGCTGGGGGGGCAACGGCACAGATACGCAGTATTTT

abundance: few
j_gene: TRBJ2-7
d_gene: NA
v_gene: TRBV11-2
CDR3aa: CASSLFPHEQYF
CDR3nt: TGTGCCAGCAGCTTATTCCCTCACGAGCAGTACTTC

abundance: few
j_gene: TRBJ1-5
d_gene: NA
v_gene: TRBV9
CDR3aa: CASSVDPGSNQPQHF
CDR3nt: TGTGCCAGCAGCGTAGATCCCGGCAGCAATCAGCCCCAGCATTTT

abundance: NA
j_gene: TRBJ1-2
d_gene: NA
v_gene: TRBV20-1
CDR3aa: CSAKQDNYGYTF
CDR3nt: TGCAGTGCCAAACAGGATAACTATGGCTACACCTTC

abundance: many
j_gene: TRBJ2-7
d_gene: TRBD1
v_gene: TRBV29-1
CDR3aa: CSVEEGGRFEQYF
CDR3nt: TGCAGCGTTGAAGAAGGGGGCCGATTCGAGCAGTACTTC

abundance: NA
j_gene: TRBJ2-7
d_gene: NA
v_gene: TRBV20-1
CDR3aa: CSAETTISYEQYF
CDR3nt: TGCAGTGCAGAGACTACAATCTCCTACGAGCAGTACTTC

abundance: NA
j_gene: TRBJ2-7
d_gene: TRBD1
v_gene: TRBV6-5
CDR3aa: CASSYSRTGRGRYEQYF
CDR3nt: TGTGCCAGCAGTTACTCGAGGACGGGCAGGGGGCGGTACGAGCAGTACTTC

abundance: few
j_gene: TRBJ1-4
d_gene: NA
v_gene: TRBV12-3/TRBV12-4
CDR3aa: CASSRATGKGEKLFF
CDR3nt: TGTGCCAGCAGTCGCGCGACAGGAAAAGGGGAAAAACTGTTTTTT

abundance: NA
j_gene: TRBJ1-6
d_gene: NA
v_gene: TRBV10-3
CDR3aa: CAISVKGAYNSPLHF
CDR3nt: TGTGCCATCAGTGTTAAGGGGGCCTATAATTCACCCCTCCACTTT

abundance: NA
j_gene: TRBJ2-2
d_gene: TRBD2
v_gene: TRBV27
CDR3aa: CASSLSAGLAEIANTGELFF
CDR3nt: TGTGCCAGCAGTTTATCCGCGGGACTAGCGGAGATCGCGAACACCGGGGAGCTGTTTTTT

abundance: NA
j_gene: TRBJ2-7
d_gene: NA
v_gene: TRBV7-2
CDR3aa: CASSLLTREQYF
CDR3nt: TGTGCCAGCAGCCTCTTGACCCGCGAGCAGTACTTC

abundance: few
j_gene: TRBJ2-7
d_gene: TRBD1
v_gene: TRBV5-1
CDR3aa: CASRRETGEVSYEQYF
CDR3nt: TGCGCCAGCAGACGTGAGACAGGGGAAGTATCCTACGAGCAGTACTTC

abundance: NA
j_gene: TRBJ2-3
d_gene: NA
v_gene: TRBV5-1
CDR3aa: CASSRTPVRTDTQYF
CDR3nt: TGCGCCAGCAGTCGAACGCCCGTACGGACAGATACGCAGTATTTT

abundance: once
j_gene: TRBJ1-5
d_gene: NA
v_gene: TRBV29-1
CDR3aa: CSVVGGRLDGPQHF
CDR3nt: TGCAGCGTTGTCGGGGGACGGCTTGATGGGCCCCAGCATTTT

abundance: few
j_gene: TRBJ2-5
d_gene: NA
v_gene: TRBV9
CDR3aa: CASSVATQDSETQYF
CDR3nt: TGTGCCAGCAGCGTAGCCACCCAAGATAGTGAGACCCAGTACTTC

abundance: NA
j_gene: TRBJ2-3
d_gene: TRBD1
v_gene: TRBV24-1
CDR3aa: CATSEDRDRAQYF
CDR3nt: TGTGCCACCAGTGAGGACCGGGACAGGGCGCAGTATTTT